This T cell receptor (beta chain) was captured by sequencing in a study of blood T cell repertoires in COVID-19. Data came from immunoSEQ multiplex PCR; TCRdb stores just in-frame clones and leaves some out. The sample records 40,000 to 50,000 clones, about nine tenths being singletons. The CDR3 has 14 residues. The germline V gene encodes CDR1 MGHDK and CDR2 SYGVNS. V was clipped by 4 bases and J by 12 bases; unmatched bases: 12. This sequence joins TRBV25-1 and TRBJ2-1; 7 nucleotides match TRBD2. The sample was peripheral blood. The clonotype originates from a human donor in a cohort sampled during active COVID-19. The CDR3 DNA sequence: TGTGCCAGCAGTGGGAGGGAGGGCCCTGGGGGGCAGTTCTTC. It encodes CASSGREGPGGQFF.